These T cell receptor beta chains were read from a single sample in a study of blood T cell repertoires in COVID-19. Repertoires were generated with immunoSEQ multiplex PCR, while TCRdb's copy carries only in-frame clones and drops some. The sample yields 250,000 to 300,000 clones, 85% to 90% seen once. Sequencing used PBMCs or T cells enriched from blood (not recorded which). The receptor source for this set is a woman in her sixties or seventies who had recovered from COVID-19. CDR3s include the opening cysteine and the closing phenylalanine or tryptophan. A D gene is named only where the DNA matches it firmly. Not every row has a clone size; where given, it reads once, few, many or a size class.

>TRBD2|TRBV28|NA|TRBJ2-5
CASSRGLEGTQYF
TGTGCCAGCAGCCGTGGACTAGAGGGGACCCAGTACTTC
>NA|TRBV28|NA|TRBJ1-5
CASSLRLSSNQPQHF
TGTGCCAGCAGTTTACGTCTCTCTAGCAATCAGCCCCAGCATTTT
>NA|TRBV7-3|NA|TRBJ2-2
CASSLNYGELFF
TGTGCCAGCAGCTTAAACTACGGGGAGCTGTTTTTT
>NA|TRBV28|NA|TRBJ1-3
CASAPPGTGNTIYF
TGTGCCTCCGCTCCCCCAGGAACTGGAAACACCATATATTTT
>TRBD1|TRBV28|NA|TRBJ1-2
CASSTYRGGRDGYTF
TGTGCCAGCAGTACGTACAGGGGAGGTAGGGATGGCTACACCTTC
>TRBD2|TRBV9|many|TRBJ2-1
CASSPGLAPNNEQFF
TGTGCCAGCAGCCCCGGACTAGCCCCAAACAATGAGCAGTTCTTC
>NA|TRBV30|NA|TRBJ1-6
CAWSVGREGSPLHF
TGTGCCTGGAGTGTTGGCAGGGAAGGTTCACCCCTCCACTTT
>TRBD2|TRBV2|NA|TRBJ2-7
CASTSQGGGDEQYF
TGTGCCAGCACAAGCCAGGGCGGGGGGGACGAGCAGTACTTC
>NA|TRBV10-2|NA|TRBJ1-1
CASRRANTEAFF
TGCGCCAGCAGAAGAGCGAACACTGAAGCTTTCTTT
>NA|TRBV6-6|NA|TRBJ2-3
CASSNPGIRPPDTQYF
TGTGCCAGCAGTAACCCCGGGATCCGACCCCCAGATACGCAGTATTTT
>NA|TRBV24-1|NA|TRBJ2-5
CATSDGSQETQYF
TGTGCCACCAGTGATGGCTCTCAAGAGACCCAGTACTTC
>NA|TRBV6-5|NA|TRBJ1-3
CASRTGQGSGNTIYF
TGTGCCAGCAGAACGGGACAAGGCTCTGGAAACACCATATATTTT
>TRBD1|TRBV16|NA|TRBJ2-7
CASSKGQGMGEQYF
TGTGCCAGCAGCAAAGGACAGGGGATGGGGGAGCAGTACTTC
>NA|TRBV19|NA|TRBJ1-2
CASSINDYGYTF
TGTGCCAGTAGTATCAATGACTATGGCTACACCTTC
>TRBD1|TRBV12-3/TRBV12-4|NA|TRBJ1-2
CASSQDRYYGYTF
TGTGCCAGCAGCCAGGACAGGTACTATGGCTACACCTTC
>NA|TRBV6-1|few|TRBJ2-7
CASSDPPDLRDRVYEQYF
TGTGCCAGCAGTGATCCCCCCGACCTGCGGGACAGAGTCTACGAGCAGTACTTC